The 27 T cell receptor beta chains presented below share a single source sample, sequenced in a study of Graves' ophthalmopathy and Graves' hyperthyroidism. Transcripts of RNA were the source for amplifying TCR beta CDR3 regions. The first-round RT-PCR employed HTBI primers together with the Qiagen OneStep RT-PCR kit. A multiplex PCR was then performed as the second round. One entry per CDR3 protein results from TCRdb running MiXCR on the multiplex PCR reads. Counted here are nearly 400,000 distinct CDR3 sequences, around 19% occurring once; the ten biggest clones make up 1.6%. The sample comprised peripheral blood. These receptors came from a woman between 18 and 29 years old with Graves' ophthalmopathy.

This clonotype was seen many times. The V gene is TRBV6-2 or TRBV6-3, the J gene TRBJ1-1; D is possibly TRBD1 (5 bases). The CDR3 runs to 14 residues. The germline gives CDR1 MNHEY, CDR2 SVGEGT. The V end was cut by 2 bases, the J end by 4 bases, with 11 bases between. CDR3 sequence: CASSYGGRGTEAFF. CDR3 DNA sequence: TGTGCCAGCAGTTACGGGGGACGGGGCACTGAAGCTTTCTTT.

This clonotype has a count of ten or more. V usage is TRBV6-1 and J usage is TRBJ1-3; 7 bases map to TRBD1. The CDR3 length is 16 residues. With 6 bases clipped from V and 2 bases from J, the junction kept 10 bases outside the gene matches. From germline, CDR1 is MNHNS and CDR2 SASEGT. CDR3: CASSLGIGTAGNTIYF. The CDR3 DNA reads as TGTGCCAGCAGCCTCGGAATCGGGACAGCTGGAAACACCATATATTTT.

This clonotype has at least ten counts. The chain combines TRBV6-5 with TRBJ1-1, with D hard to call. V was clipped by 0 bases and J by 2 bases, with 7 bases between them. Germline loops: CDR1 MNHEY, CDR2 SVGAGI. The length of the CDR3 is 14 residues. The CDR3 region is CASSYSNLNTEAFF. DNA of the CDR3: TGTGCCAGCAGTTACTCGAACTTAAACACTGAAGCTTTCTTT.

This clonotype has ten or more counts. The V gene is TRBV28, the J gene TRBJ2-2; 8 bases match TRBD2. This CDR3 spans 15 amino acids. Unmatched junction bases numbered 3, after V lost 3 bases and J lost 3 bases. Germline V lookup: CDR1 MDHEN, CDR2 SYDVKM. CDR3 sequence reads: CASSFGAGDTGELFF. DNA of the CDR3: TGTGCCAGCAGTTTTGGAGCGGGGGACACCGGGGAGCTGTTTTTT.

This clonotype has a count of ten or more. The chain combines TRBV29-1 with TRBJ1-1; no definite D call. This CDR3 has 10 residues. Trimming took off 4 bases at V and 4 bases at J, with 4 bases between the two ends. CDR1 SQVTM and CDR2 ANQGSEA come from the germline V gene. The CDR3 sequence is CSVVSTEAFF. The CDR3 DNA reads TGCAGCGTTGTTAGCACTGAAGCTTTCTTT.

This clonotype has ten or more counts. The chain couples TRBV6-1 to TRBJ1-1, with D unclear. V was trimmed by 10 bases and J by 1 base, leaving 16 bases between them. The germline V gene has CDR1 MNHNS and CDR2 SASEGT. The CDR3 consists of 14 residues. The CDR3 nucleotides read TGTGCCAACCGTGGGCGAGGAGGGAACACTGAAGCTTTCTTT. Amino acids: CANRGRGGNTEAFF.

In this sample, this clonotype turned up many times. The V and J genes are TRBV10-3 and TRBJ2-2; TRBD1 is a possible D gene (6 bases). V was pared by 6 bases and J by 5 bases, with 16 bases between. The germline gives CDR1 ENHRY, CDR2 SYGVKD. The CDR3 extends over 15 amino acids. CDR3 nucleotides: TGTGCCATCAGATTCCAGGGAAGGGGGACCGGGGAGCTGTTTTTT. As protein: CAIRFQGRGTGELFF.

V usage is TRBV5-1 and J usage is TRBJ1-3; D gene uncertain. Per the germline V gene, CDR1 is SGHRS and CDR2 is YFSETQ. Trimming pared 1 base from V and 1 base from J, leaving 9 bases between. CDR3 size: 15 residues. The CDR3 DNA sequence: TGCGCCAGCAGCTTGTCGGCTCTTTCTGGAAACACCATATATTTT. It yields the protein CASSLSALSGNTIYF.

This clonotype was seen many times. The chain joins TRBV29-1 to TRBJ2-2; no clear D. This CDR3 has 11 residues. V was trimmed by 5 bases and J by 5 bases, leaving 6 bases between them. Germline values: CDR1 SQVTM, CDR2 ANQGSEA. DNA for the CDR3: TGCAGCGTTACAGTGACCGGGGAGCTGTTTTTT. Translation gives CSVTVTGELFF.

At least ten counts were recorded for this clonotype. The junction departs from germline at one end; a sequencing error may be responsible. The chain uses TRBV27 and TRBJ1-1, with D tentatively TRBD1 (5 bases). The length of the CDR3 is 15 residues. The germline CDR1 and CDR2 sequences are MNHEY and SMNVEV (reference sequence). CDR3 residues: CASSLWYGVDTEASF. For the CDR3, the DNA is TGTGCCAGCAGTTTATGGTACGGGGTGGACACTGAAGCTTCCTTT.

This clonotype was counted at least ten times. This chain links TRBV7-3 with TRBJ1-3; no clear D gene. V was cut by 2 bases and J by 4 bases, with 9 bases left in between. Germline CDR1 is SGHTA and CDR2 is FQGTGA. The CDR3 has 14 residues. This CDR3 is CASSLSGNGNTIYF. In nucleotides, the CDR3 is TGTGCCAGCAGCTTATCGGGGAACGGAAACACCATATATTTT.

The chain carries TRBV6-2 or TRBV6-3 and TRBJ2-7; possible D gene TRBD1, 6 bases. Deletions cut 0 bases from V and 4 bases from J, with 16 bases between. The CDR3 is made up of 16 amino acids. Per the germline V gene, CDR1 is MNHEY and CDR2 is SVGEGT. The CDR3 loop is CASSYSAVQGQYEQYF. CDR3 coding DNA: TGTGCCAGCAGTTACTCGGCGGTCCAGGGGCAATACGAGCAGTACTTC.

This clonotype was seen once. The chain carries TRBV2 and TRBJ2-7, with TRBD2 as a possible D gene (6 bases). In germline, CDR1 is SNHLY, CDR2 FYNNEI. V shed 10 bases and J shed 2 bases, with 15 bases lying between them. This CDR3 spans 13 amino acids. The CDR3 here is CATGGAVTYEQYF. The DNA of the CDR3 is TGTGCCACCGGCGGGGCGGTTACCTACGAGCAGTACTTC.

This clonotype was counted a single time. V usage is TRBV29-1 and J usage is TRBJ1-2; no definite D call. Trimming took off 3 bases at V and 2 bases at J, with 7 bases between the two ends. The CDR3 has 12 amino acids. Germline V gene sequence: CDR1 SQVTM, CDR2 ANQGSEA. The chain's CDR3 is CSVEHGNYGYTF. CDR3 bases: TGCAGCGTTGAGCACGGCAACTATGGCTACACCTTC.

At least ten counts were recorded for this clonotype. The genes are TRBV20-1 and TRBJ2-7; 8 bases fit TRBD2. Germline V gene lookup returns CDR1 DFQATT and CDR2 SNEGSKA (reference sequence). V lost 4 bases and J lost 3; bases outside the gene matches: 11. CDR3 size: 15 residues. CDR3 protein: CSATGGGPGFYEQYF. The CDR3 DNA reads TGCAGTGCTACCGGCGGGGGGCCAGGATTCTACGAGCAGTACTTC.

This clonotype was counted at least ten times. The V gene is TRBV11-3, the J gene TRBJ1-5; a weak D match, TRBD1 (5 bases). CDR3 size: 16 residues. Germline CDR1 SGHNT, CDR2 YENEEA. V was shortened by 1 base and J by 8 bases, with 18 bases between the two germline ends. The CDR3 coding sequence is TGTGCCAGCAGCTTAGTGAGCGGGCCTCGGGGGGAGCCCCAGCATTTT. Encoded protein: CASSLVSGPRGEPQHF.

With respect to this clonotype: The germline gene is not matched at one end of the junction; a read error may be the cause. The chain recombines TRBV6-5 with TRBJ1-1, with no clear D. CDR1 and CDR2 (germline): MNHEY, SVGAGI. The CDR3 loop spans 12 amino acids. The chain's CDR3 is CASSYSGRELSF. The DNA for the CDR3 is TGTGCCAGCAGTTACTCAGGCCGGGAACTATCATTT.

This clonotype was observed at least ten times. CDR3 bases: TGCGCCAGCAGCTGGCTCAAAGGGAGGGCTGGAGAAGAGACCCAGTACTTC. Protein: CASSWLKGRAGEETQYF. The chain has TRBV5-1 and TRBJ2-5, with 7 bases that match TRBD2. CDR1 is SGHRS, CDR2 YFSETQ, per germline. Trimming at V came to 3 bases and at J to 3 bases, leaving 14 bases not matched to a gene. This CDR3 is built from 17 residues. The full variable domain, its missing parts supplied by reference TRBV5-1 and TRBJ2-5, is KAGVTQTPRYLIKTRGQQVTLSCSPISGHRSVSWYQQTPGQGLQFLFEYFSETQRNKGNFPGRFSGRQFSNSRSEMNVSTLELGDSALYLCASSWLKGRAGEETQYFGPGTRLLVL.

This clonotype was found many times. The J gene is TRBJ2-4, the V gene TRBV7-2; 9 bases map to TRBD1. Germline assignment: CDR1 SGHTA and CDR2 FQGNSA. With V trimmed by 0 bases and J by 6 bases, 6 bases remained unmatched. The CDR3 is 16 residues long. The CDR3: CASSLAQGTGSNIQYF. The CDR3 region has the DNA TGTGCCAGCAGCTTAGCTCAGGGGACAGGGTCAAACATTCAGTACTTC.

Remarks on this clonotype: The junction and the germline gene differ at one end; a read error may be behind it. This chain connects TRBV30 to TRBJ2-7; 10 nucleotides line up with TRBD2. CDR3 length equals 15 residues. The germline CDR1 and CDR2 sequences are GTSNPN and SVGIG (reference sequence). The CDR3 reads CAWSPTGLADYEEYF. The CDR3 coding sequence is TGTGCCTGGAGTCCGACCGGACTAGCGGACTACGAGGAGTACTTC.

This clonotype occurred a few times. The V call is TRBV7-9, the J call TRBJ2-5; D is unclear. Deletions cut 5 bases from V and 0 bases from J, with 4 bases between. Per germline, CDR1 SEHNR and CDR2 FQNEAQ (reference sequence). This CDR3 region has 12 residues. CDR3 DNA: TGTGCCAGCAGCGTCAACCAAGAGACCCAGTACTTC. It is translated as CASSVNQETQYF.

V gene TRBV13 combines with J gene TRBJ2-5; TRBD2 might be the D (7 bases). The germline V gene encodes CDR1 PRHDT and CDR2 FYEKMQ (reference sequence). The ends were cut back, 6 bases at V and 3 bases at J, with 14 bases in the middle. The CDR3 length is 14 residues. CDR3 sequence reads: CASRLGGGEETQYF. CDR3 coding DNA: TGTGCCAGCAGACTAGGGGGGGGGGAAGAGACCCAGTACTTC. Full variable domain (rest looked up from reference TRBV13 and TRBJ2-5): AAGVIQSPRHLIKEKRETATLKCYPIPRHDTVYWYQQGPGQDPQFLISFYEKMQSDKGSIPDRFSAQQFSDYHSELNMSSLELGDSALYFCASRLGGGEETQYFGPGTRLLVL.

This clonotype was counted between two and nine times. It may be a read error: a sequence one base away is much more abundant. This chain uses TRBV4-3 with TRBJ1-2; D is unclear. The CDR3 consists of 12 residues. CDR1 LGHNA and CDR2 YSLEER come from the germline V gene. CDR3 sequence reads: CASSQDSQQKSF. CDR3 in DNA: TGCGCCAGCAGCCAAGATTCGCAACAGAAATCATTC.

The V gene is TRBV12-3 or TRBV12-4, the J gene TRBJ1-5; D possibly corresponds to TRBD1 (6 bases). Trimming shortened V by 5 bases and J by 6 bases, and 17 bases separated the two germline ends. CDR3 length equals 15 residues. CDR3 in DNA: TGTGCCAGCAGTGGAGAGGACAGAAAGGGTCAGCCCCAGCATTTT. It yields the protein CASSGEDRKGQPQHF.

This clonotype came up a few times. The genes are TRBV7-8 and TRBJ1-1, with D unresolved. The CDR3 extends over 14 amino acids. Trimming cost V 5 bases and J 5 bases, with 15 bases left between them. Per germline, CDR1 SGHVS and CDR2 FQNEAQ. DNA of the CDR3: TGTGCCAGCAGCAACCGGGGAGGTGGGACTGAAGCTTTCTTT. Its protein is CASSNRGGGTEAFF.

In this sample, this clonotype turned up many times. This chain joins TRBV20-1 and TRBJ2-5; D gene ambiguous. Germline CDR1 is DFQATT and CDR2 is SNEGSKA (reference sequence). V was trimmed by 5 bases and J by 4 bases, leaving 11 bases between them. This CDR3 is built from 12 residues. CDR3 bases: TGCAGTGCTGGCCCCCTGCCAGAGACCCAGTACTTC. As protein: CSAGPLPETQYF.

This clonotype has a count of ten or more. The V and J genes are TRBV29-1 and TRBJ1-3; no clear D. This CDR3 is built from 14 residues. The V end was cut by 3 bases, the J end by 0 bases, with 9 bases between. Germline V lookup: CDR1 SQVTM, CDR2 ANQGSEA. The CDR3 here is CSVEKGHSGNTIYF. CDR3 DNA: TGCAGCGTTGAGAAAGGCCACTCTGGAAACACCATATATTTT.